This T cell receptor (beta chain) comes out of a study of tissue T cells after allogeneic stem cell transplantation. The CDR3 has 15 residues. Trimming removed 5 bases from V and 7 bases from J; junction bases left unmatched: 9. Germline V lookup: CDR1 SGHSA, CDR2 FRNQAP. Some clones are missing from TCRdb's copy, which holds only in-frame ones; the method was immunoSEQ multiplex PCR. Of about 48,000 clones detected, approximately 70% appear once; the ten largest clones hold approximately 0.5%. This clone was detected once. The antigen is unknown. Gene names refer to mouse genes. Read data end 1 residue before the CDR3 end; the end is taken from the germline J gene. Findings and caveats of the study: In patients and mice, blood and spleen missed much of tissue repertoire.

The V call is TRBV16, the J call TRBJ2-1, with 9 bases identical to TRBD2. The sequence derives from a pool of C57BL/6 mice in good health. The sequenced material came from sorted cells pooled from one or two spleens. CDR3 loop: CASSPLGGARAEQFF. The sequenced part of the CDR3 DNA is TGTGCAAGCAGCCCGCTTGGGGGGGCGCGGGCTGAGCAGTTC.